These 32 T cell receptor beta chains were sequenced from one sample in a study of CD8+ T cells in alopecia areata. Sequencing templates came from extracted RNA that was reverse transcribed into cDNA. Libraries were prepared by immunoSEQ multiplex PCR; TCRdb keeps only in-frame clonotypes and omits some of them. The sample holds hundreds of thousands of clones, under 80% seen once. Material: CD4+ T cells sorted from blood, obtained at week 0. These receptors were collected from a human donor with alopecia areata.

The chain joins TRBV2 to TRBJ2-1, with TRBD1 identical over 9 bases. The CDR3 runs 15 residues. Germline V gene sequence: CDR1 SNHLY, CDR2 FYNNEI. Germline trimming cut 4 bases from V and 4 bases from J; bases unmatched to any gene: 5. The CDR3 protein is CASSAETGGYNEQFF. The CDR3 DNA follows: TGTGCCAGCAGTGCTGAGACAGGGGGTTACAATGAGCAGTTCTTC.

This clone was seen just once. The V and J genes are TRBV29-1 and TRBJ1-1; D possibly corresponds to TRBD1 (6 bases). V was shortened by 4 bases and J by 5 bases, with 17 bases between the two germline ends. The CDR3 length is 14 residues. Germline V lookup: CDR1 SQVTM, CDR2 ANQGSEA. CDR3 amino acids: CSVGGPQGFTEAFF. The CDR3 DNA follows: TGCAGCGTTGGGGGTCCACAGGGTTTTACTGAAGCTTTCTTT.

This sequence joins TRBV29-1 and TRBJ2-5; no reliable D call. The J call may be wrong; the DNA end is better matched by TRBJ2-7. Per the germline V gene, CDR1 is SQVTM and CDR2 is ANQGSEA. The CDR3 covers 11 residues. CDR3 nucleotide sequence: TGCAGCGTTGCGGACGGCTACGAGCAGTACTTC. This codes for CSVADGYEQYF.

The rearrangement uses TRBV6-6 and TRBJ1-2; TRBD1 matches 8 bases. CDR1 MNHNY and CDR2 SVGAGI come from the germline V gene (reference sequence). Unmatched junction bases numbered 6, after V lost 6 bases and J lost 3 bases. The CDR3 loop spans 14 amino acids. The CDR3 DNA reads TGTGCCAGCAGACCGACAGGGGTAGACTATGGCTACACCTTC. It translates to CASRPTGVDYGYTF.

The genes are TRBV5-1 and TRBJ2-1; 12 bases match TRBD2. Losses at the gene ends were 0 bases for V and 3 bases for J; bases not matched to a gene: 4. The germline V gene has CDR1 SGHRS and CDR2 YFSETQ. The CDR3 contains 17 residues. The CDR3 region is CASSLGLAGAIYNEQFF. The CDR3 coding sequence is TGCGCCAGCAGCTTGGGACTAGCGGGGGCTATCTACAATGAGCAGTTCTTC.

This chain uses TRBV4-3 with TRBJ2-3, with D unresolved. The CDR3 spans 11 residues. CDR1 is LGHNA, CDR2 YSLEER, per germline. V shed 3 bases and J shed 7 bases, with 5 bases lying between them. The CDR3 protein is CASSQANTQYF. CDR3 sequence (DNA): TGCGCCAGCAGCCAGGCTAATACGCAGTATTTT.

This chain connects TRBV27 to TRBJ1-6; 7 bases agree with TRBD1. Trimming at V came to 5 bases and at J to 10 bases, leaving 8 bases not matched to a gene. CDR3 length: 14 residues. CDR1 and CDR2 from the germline V gene are MNHEY and SMNVEV (reference sequence). The CDR3 region is CASSGRGMRSPLHF. CDR3 in DNA: TGTGCCAGCAGTGGCAGGGGGATGAGATCACCCCTCCACTTT.

The rearrangement joins TRBV6-6 to TRBJ1-6, with 7 bases that match TRBD1. Germline assignment: CDR1 MNHNY and CDR2 SVGAGI (reference sequence). The CDR3 contains 14 residues. Losses at the gene ends were 5 bases for V and 9 bases for J; bases not matched to a gene: 7. CDR3 sequence: CASSNRGEGSPLHF. Here the CDR3 DNA reads TGTGCCAGCAGTAACAGGGGAGAGGGTTCACCCCTCCACTTT.

In this sample, this clone turned up a few times. The rearrangement joins TRBV29-1 to TRBJ2-5; D uncertain. Trimming left V 5 bases short and J 4 bases short, with 17 bases between. The CDR3 contains 14 residues. Germline CDR1 is SQVTM and CDR2 is ANQGSEA. Written as DNA, the CDR3 is TGCAGCGTTACGGGCCCCTTGTTAGGAGAGACCCAGTACTTC. As protein: CSVTGPLLGETQYF.

About this clone: Other DNA sequences from this sample encode an identical CDR3 as well. V is TRBV5-1 and J is TRBJ2-3; D call uncertain. With 0 bases removed from V and 1 base from J, the gap between germline ends came to 3 bases. Per germline, CDR1 SGHRS and CDR2 YFSETQ. This CDR3 has 13 amino acids. This CDR3 reads CASSLGRTDTQYF. The CDR3 DNA follows: TGCGCCAGCAGCTTGGGACGCACAGATACGCAGTATTTT. Full variable domain (missing parts from reference TRBV5-1 and TRBJ2-3): KAGVTQTPRYLIKTRGQQVTLSCSPISGHRSVSWYQQTPGQGLQFLFEYFSETQRNKGNFPGRFSGRQFSNSRSEMNVSTLELGDSALYLCASSLGRTDTQYFGPGTRLTVL.

V usage is TRBV5-6 and J usage is TRBJ1-4; D is ambiguous. Germline V gene lookup returns CDR1 SGHDT and CDR2 YYEEEE. The V gene lost 1 base and the J gene lost 8 bases, with 9 bases spanning the gap. The CDR3 has 13 amino acids. CDR3 loop: CASSLLSYEKLFF. The DNA of the CDR3 is TGTGCCAGCAGCTTGTTGTCCTACGAAAAACTGTTTTTT.

This clone has a handful of counts. The chain combines TRBV5-1 with TRBJ2-1; D unresolved. Germline CDR1 reads SGHRS; CDR2 reads YFSETQ. V was clipped by 4 bases and J by 5 bases, with 13 bases between them. The CDR3 runs 14 residues. The CDR3 spells CASSAILRHNEQFF. CDR3 sequence (DNA): TGCGCCAGCAGCGCCATTTTACGTCACAATGAGCAGTTCTTC.

The V call is TRBV7-9, the J call TRBJ2-7; D remains ambiguous. V lost 2 bases to trimming and J lost 6 bases, with 14 bases between them. CDR3 length: 14 amino acids. CDR1 is SEHNR and CDR2 is FQNEAQ in the germline V gene (reference sequence). The CDR3 sequence: CASSLSPWDREQYF. The CDR3 nucleotides read TGTGCCAGCAGCTTATCCCCCTGGGATCGCGAGCAGTACTTC.

The V call is TRBV27, the J call TRBJ2-1; the D call may be TRBD1 or TRBD2 (5 bases each). The V end was cut by 5 bases, the J end by 0 bases, with 11 bases between. CDR3 length: 15 amino acids. Germline V gene lookup returns CDR1 MNHEY and CDR2 SMNVEV (reference sequence). CDR3 in amino acids: CASSLQGDSYNEQFF. In DNA form, the CDR3 reads TGTGCCAGCAGTCTGCAGGGAGACTCCTACAATGAGCAGTTCTTC.

The DNA for the CDR3 is TGCAGCGTCACCAACCGGGGGGATAATGGTGATACGCAGTATTTT. Translation: CSVTNRGDNGDTQYF. V usage is TRBV29-1 and J usage is TRBJ2-3, with 7 bases fitting TRBD2. V shed 6 bases and J 6 bases; nucleotides not matched to a gene: 15. CDR1 is SQVTM, CDR2 ANQGSEA, per germline. The CDR3 is made up of 15 amino acids.

A remark on this clone: A junction end diverges from the germline sequence, so it may reflect a read error. The chain recombines TRBV7-7 with TRBJ2-5; 13 bases agree with TRBD2. Per the germline V gene, CDR1 is SSHAT and CDR2 is FNYEAQ (reference sequence). CDR3 size: 15 residues. CDR3 DNA sequence: TGTGCTAGCAGCCCGGGACTAGCGGGGTGGGAGACCCAGTACTTC. This codes for CASSPGLAGWETQYF.

The gene calls are TRBV2 and TRBJ2-5; D gene uncertain. CDR1 is SNHLY, CDR2 FYNNEI, per germline. The CDR3 covers 13 residues. V lost 4 bases to trimming and J lost 3 bases, with 9 bases between them. The CDR3: CASSATVKETQYF. DNA of the CDR3: TGTGCCAGCAGTGCGACTGTAAAAGAGACCCAGTACTTC.

This clone was recorded once. The chain recombines TRBV7-8 with TRBJ1-2, with D perhaps TRBD1 (6 bases). Germline CDR1 reads SGHVS; CDR2 reads FQNEAQ. Trimming stripped 2 bases from V and 2 bases from J, with 9 bases between. The CDR3 length is 14 residues. The CDR3 nucleotides are TGTGCCAGCAGCTTACGGACAGCAAACTATGGCTACACCTTC. Protein sequence: CASSLRTANYGYTF.

As concerns this clone: A much bigger clone sits one base away, suggesting this may be a read error. The chain couples TRBV11-1 to TRBJ2-3, with D hard to call. The V and J ends lost 5 bases and 2 bases respectively, with 2 bases between them. CDR3 length: 11 residues. From germline, CDR1 is SGHAT and CDR2 FQDESV (reference sequence). CDR3 nucleotides: TGTGCCAGCAGCATCACAGATACGCAGTATTTT. It translates to CASSITDTQYF.

This clone was detected once. The chain joins TRBV5-1 to TRBJ2-6; a possible D gene is TRBD1 (5 bases). The germline gives CDR1 SGHRS, CDR2 YFSETQ. The CDR3 runs to 17 residues. V was pared by 1 base and J by 0 bases, with 11 bases between. Here the CDR3 DNA reads TGCGCCAGCAGCTTGTGGACACAACGCTCTGGGGCCAACGTCCTGACTTTC. It encodes CASSLWTQRSGANVLTF.

The chain is built from TRBV29-1 and TRBJ1-2; 9 bases are shared with TRBD1. The CDR3 has 15 amino acids. V shed 1 base, J shed 4 bases, and the junction held 7 bases outside the gene matches. The germline CDR1 and CDR2 sequences are SQVTM and ANQGSEA. The CDR3 DNA sequence: TGCAGCGTTGAAGTCCGGACAGGGGAGCTCTATGGCTACACCTTC. Its translation is CSVEVRTGELYGYTF.

The chain couples TRBV5-1 to TRBJ2-3, with a tentative D call TRBD1 (5 bases). Deletions cut 4 bases from V and 2 bases from J, with 11 bases between. Germline V CDR1 and CDR2: SGHRS, YFSETQ. The CDR3 is 14 amino acids. The chain's CDR3 is CASSLGPYTDTQYF. CDR3 nucleotides: TGCGCCAGCAGCCTGGGGCCTTACACAGATACGCAGTATTTT.

The chain carries TRBV19 and TRBJ2-1; D remains ambiguous. Germline-derived CDR1 and CDR2 are LNHDA and SQIVND (reference sequence). The CDR3 is 15 amino acids. V lost 5 bases and J lost 5, with 16 bases in between. The CDR3, as DNA: TGTGCCAGTAGTCAAATATTACCCCAGCACAATGAGCAGTTCTTC. This codes for CASSQILPQHNEQFF.

Comments on this clone: Other DNA sequences in the sample encode the same CDR3. J is TRBJ1-5 and V is TRBV30; D gene ambiguous. The CDR3 has 13 residues. The V end lost 0 bases, the J end lost 1 base, and 4 bases lay between the germline ends. From germline, CDR1 is GTSNPN and CDR2 SVGIG (reference sequence). CDR3 coding DNA: TGTGCCTGGAGTGTAGCGAGCAATCAGCCCCAGCATTTT. It yields the protein CAWSVASNQPQHF. The variable domain in full, completed from reference TRBV30 and TRBJ1-5, reads SQTIHQWPATLVQPVGSPLSLECTVEGTSNPNLYWYRQAAGRGLQLLFYSVGIGQISSEVPQNLSASRPQDRQFILSSKKLLLSDSGFYLCAWSVASNQPQHFGDGTRLSIL.

Turning to this clone: The sample contains more than one DNA sequence encoding this CDR3. The V gene is TRBV30, the J gene TRBJ2-3; D ambiguous. V dropped 0 bases and J dropped 5 bases, with 3 bases sitting between them. The CDR3 runs 11 residues. The germline V gene has CDR1 GTSNPN and CDR2 SVGIG (reference sequence). The CDR3 DNA reads TGTGCCTGGAGTGTACGAGATACGCAGTATTTT. Residues: CAWSVRDTQYF.

The chain combines TRBV5-1 with TRBJ1-1; 7 bases fit TRBD1. Germline CDR1 reads SGHRS; CDR2 reads YFSETQ. The CDR3 covers 14 residues. The J segment lost 4 bases and the V segment lost 3 bases, leaving 6 bases of the junction unmatched. The CDR3 DNA reads TGCGCCAGCAGCTCAGACAGGGCCGGCACTGAAGCTTTCTTT. Residues: CASSSDRAGTEAFF. Using reference TRBV5-1 and TRBJ1-1 for the parts outside the CDR3, the full variable domain is KAGVTQTPRYLIKTRGQQVTLSCSPISGHRSVSWYQQTPGQGLQFLFEYFSETQRNKGNFPGRFSGRQFSNSRSEMNVSTLELGDSALYLCASSSDRAGTEAFFGQGTRLTVV.

The gene calls are TRBV7-9 and TRBJ2-1, with TRBD2 matching 10 bases. Trimming removed 2 bases from V and 7 bases from J; junction bases left unmatched: 2. The CDR3 runs to 14 residues. Germline CDR1 reads SEHNR; CDR2 reads FQNEAQ (reference sequence). CDR3 bases: TGTGCCAGCAGCTTAAGCGGGGGGGCGAATGAGCAGTTCTTC. This encodes CASSLSGGANEQFF.

The chain joins TRBV11-2 to TRBJ2-1, with 7 bases that match TRBD1. This CDR3 is 15 amino acids long. The junction had 5 bases not matched to a gene; V was cut back by 2 bases and J by 4 bases. Germline V lookup: CDR1 SGHAT, CDR2 FQNNGV. CDR3 amino acids: CASSLRGQMYNEQFF. CDR3 in DNA: TGTGCCAGCAGCTTACGGGGACAGATGTACAATGAGCAGTTCTTC.

The chain employs TRBV7-9 and TRBJ2-2, with 8 nucleotides matching TRBD1. Germline V CDR1 and CDR2: SEHNR, FQNEAQ (reference sequence). The V and J ends lost 6 bases and 6 bases, in that order; junction bases with no gene match: 6. The CDR3 contains 14 residues. The CDR3: CASRPGQGAGELFF. CDR3 in DNA: TGTGCCAGCAGACCAGGACAGGGTGCCGGGGAGCTGTTTTTT.

The J gene is TRBJ2-1, the V gene TRBV9, with a possible D match to TRBD2 (7 bases). The V end was cut by 4 bases, the J end by 8 bases, with 22 bases between. The CDR3 is 16 residues long. The germline CDR1 and CDR2 sequences are SGDLS and YYNGEE. The CDR3, as DNA: TGTGCCAGCAGCACCGGAGGGGGGACGGCGGGAGATGAGCAGTTCTTC. Amino acid sequence: CASSTGGGTAGDEQFF.

Notes on this clone: The sample holds other DNA sequences that translate to the same CDR3. This chain joins TRBV30 and TRBJ1-5; 7 bases agree with TRBD1. Germline CDR1 GTSNPN, CDR2 SVGIG (reference sequence). J gave up 5 bases and V 0 bases, and 4 bases lay outside the gene matches. This CDR3 contains 14 residues. Here the CDR3 reads CAWSVRQGDQPQHF. CDR3 bases: TGTGCCTGGAGTGTACGACAGGGCGATCAGCCCCAGCATTTT.

The chain joins TRBV5-1 to TRBJ2-1, with D possibly TRBD1 on 5 matching bases. The CDR3 sequence is 12 residues long. Germline V gives CDR1 SGHRS, CDR2 YFSETQ. Trimming stripped 4 bases from V and 5 bases from J, with 7 bases between. The CDR3 region is CASSLQDNEQFF. The CDR3 coding sequence is TGCGCCAGCAGCCTACAGGACAATGAGCAGTTCTTC.